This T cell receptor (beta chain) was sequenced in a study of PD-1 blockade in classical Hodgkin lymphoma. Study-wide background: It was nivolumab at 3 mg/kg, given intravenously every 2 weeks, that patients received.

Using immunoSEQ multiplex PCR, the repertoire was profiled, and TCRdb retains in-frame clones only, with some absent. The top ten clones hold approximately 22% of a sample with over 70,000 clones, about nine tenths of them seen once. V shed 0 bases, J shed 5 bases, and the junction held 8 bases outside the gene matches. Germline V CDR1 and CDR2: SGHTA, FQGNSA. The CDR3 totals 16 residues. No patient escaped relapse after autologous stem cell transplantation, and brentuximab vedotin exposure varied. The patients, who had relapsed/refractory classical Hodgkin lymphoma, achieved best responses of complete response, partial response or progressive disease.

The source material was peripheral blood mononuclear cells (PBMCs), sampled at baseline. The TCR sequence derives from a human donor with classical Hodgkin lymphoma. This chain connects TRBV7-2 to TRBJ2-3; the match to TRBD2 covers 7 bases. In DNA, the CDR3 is TGTGCCAGCAGCTTAGCCGGGGGGAATGGTAGAGATACGCAGTATTTT. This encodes CASSLAGGNGRDTQYF.